These 28 T cell receptor beta chains came from one sample sequenced in a study of shared clonotypes between healthy human individuals. Assay used: immunoSEQ multiplex PCR; TCRdb lists only in-frame clones, some missing. The sample lists some 2,400,000 clones, about 94% occurring once. The sample taken for sequencing was naive CD4+ T cells sorted from blood. This sample's subset: CD45RA+ positively selected. Source of these receptors: a man between 18 and 35 years old in good health.

This chain uses TRBV7-2 with TRBJ2-7; 8 bases line up with TRBD2. Germline V gene data show CDR1 as SGHTA and CDR2 as FQGNSA. V shed 4 bases, J shed 3 bases, and the junction held 8 bases outside the gene matches. The CDR3 sequence is 15 residues long. This chain's CDR3 is CASSSSGSVVYEQYF. DNA of the CDR3: TGTGCCAGCAGCTCGAGCGGGAGTGTTGTCTACGAGCAGTACTTC.

The count of this clone is one. This rearrangement joins TRBV27 to TRBJ2-1; D unclear. CDR1 and CDR2 from the germline V gene are MNHEY and SMNVEV (reference sequence). This CDR3 is 12 amino acids long. V lost 4 bases, J lost 6 bases, and 7 bases lay in between. CDR3 sequence reads: CASSSFINEQFF. The DNA for the CDR3 is TGTGCCAGCAGTTCTTTCATCAATGAGCAGTTCTTC.

The chain carries TRBV5-6 and TRBJ1-2, with 7 nucleotides matching TRBD1. Germline values: CDR1 SGHDT, CDR2 YYEEEE. J was trimmed by 2 bases and V by 0 bases; bases with no gene match: 7. This CDR3 contains 16 residues. CDR3 loop: CASSLEKGARNYGYTF. The DNA of the CDR3 is TGTGCCAGCAGCTTGGAAAAGGGGGCGAGGAACTATGGCTACACCTTC.

This chain joins TRBV4-3 and TRBJ1-4, with D tentatively TRBD1 (5 bases). V was cut by 3 bases and J by 5 bases, with 13 bases left in between. This CDR3 is 15 amino acids long. CDR1 and CDR2 (germline): LGHNA, YSLEER. The CDR3 region has the DNA TGCGCCAGCAGCCATCTCCGGGACGCAAATGAAAAACTGTTTTTT. The encoded protein is CASSHLRDANEKLFF.

The chain combines TRBV6-4 with TRBJ2-3; no clear D gene. Germline V CDR1 and CDR2: MRHNA, SNTAGT. Trimming took 4 bases from V and 8 from J, leaving 13 bases between them. The CDR3 has 13 residues. The CDR3 region is CASSVSNIATQYF. The CDR3 DNA sequence: TGTGCCAGCAGTGTTAGTAATATTGCTACGCAGTATTTT.

The genes are TRBV15 and TRBJ2-7; D might be TRBD1 (5 bases). This CDR3 comprises 15 residues. Germline V gene lookup returns CDR1 LNHNV and CDR2 YYDKDF (reference sequence). Trimming took 0 bases from V and 6 from J, leaving 15 bases between them. The CDR3 sequence: CATSRDLDNLSEQYF. CDR3 in DNA: TGTGCCACCAGCAGAGATCTGGACAATCTTTCCGAGCAGTACTTC.

The chain uses TRBV30 and TRBJ2-3, with D perhaps TRBD2 (5 bases). CDR1 and CDR2 (germline): GTSNPN, SVGIG (reference sequence). V was cut by 7 bases and J by 1 base, with 12 bases left in between. The CDR3 spans 13 residues. CDR3 DNA: TGTGCCTTGCAGGCGGGCCGCACAGATACGCAGTATTTT. As protein: CALQAGRTDTQYF.

CDR3 in DNA: TGTGCCAGCAGCTTAGCGGAGCTCCCTGGGGCAGATACGCAGTATTTT. Translated, it gives CASSLAELPGADTQYF. The gene calls are TRBV7-9 and TRBJ2-3; the D is unclear. The CDR3 covers 16 residues. V lost 0 bases, J lost 4 bases, and 14 bases lay in between. CDR1 is SEHNR, CDR2 FQNEAQ, per germline (reference sequence). The full variable domain, in which reference TRBV7-9 and TRBJ2-3 provide the parts outside the CDR3, is DTGVSQNPRHKITKRGQNVTFRCDPISEHNRLYWYRQTLGQGPEFLTYFQNEAQLEKSRLLSDRFSAERPKGSFSTLEIQRTEQGDSAMYLCASSLAELPGADTQYFGPGTRLTVL.

This sequence joins TRBV6-6 and TRBJ1-1; D is undetermined. Germline CDR1 MNHNY, CDR2 SVGAGI (reference sequence). This CDR3 comprises 15 residues. The ends were cut back, 6 bases at V and 4 bases at J, with 18 bases in the middle. The CDR3 reads CASRGSGQVSTEAFF. The CDR3 DNA follows: TGTGCCAGCAGGGGGTCGGGTCAGGTGAGCACTGAAGCTTTCTTT.

The chain links TRBV10-3 to TRBJ1-4, with unresolved D. This CDR3 contains 15 residues. V was clipped by 4 bases and J by 2 bases, with 11 bases between them. Germline V gene lookup returns CDR1 ENHRY and CDR2 SYGVKD. CDR3 protein: CAISGEGNTNEKLFF. CDR3 nucleotide sequence: TGTGCCATCAGTGGTGAGGGAAACACTAATGAAAAACTGTTTTTT.

This chain links TRBV19 with TRBJ1-1; D is perhaps TRBD1 (5 bases). Germline V gene sequence: CDR1 LNHDA, CDR2 SQIVND (reference sequence). V gave up 4 bases and J gave up 1 base, with 13 bases separating them. The CDR3 is 15 amino acids. CDR3 amino acids: CASSTLWQGNTEAFF. CDR3 nucleotide sequence: TGTGCCAGTAGTACCCTATGGCAGGGGAACACTGAAGCTTTCTTT. The whole variable domain, filled in from reference TRBV19 and TRBJ1-1, reads DGGITQSPKYLFRKEGQNVTLSCEQNLNHDAMYWYRQDPGQGLRLIYYSQIVNDFQKGDIAEGYSVSREKKESFPLTVTSAQKNPTAFYLCASSTLWQGNTEAFFGQGTRLTVV.

DNA for the CDR3: TGTGCCAGCAGCTTTAGCACCCTTGGGATGACAGGGGGTGAAGCTTTCTTT. Amino acids: CASSFSTLGMTGGEAFF. V usage is TRBV7-2 and J usage is TRBJ1-1; 9 nucleotides line up with TRBD1. The germline gives CDR1 SGHTA, CDR2 FQGNSA. CDR3 length equals 17 residues. V was clipped by 3 bases and J by 7 bases; unmatched bases: 15.

The rearrangement links TRBV5-4 to TRBJ1-2; 11 bases align to TRBD1. The CDR3 extends over 16 amino acids. Germline V CDR1 and CDR2: SGHNT, YYREEE (reference sequence). After removal of 0 bases from V and 3 bases from J, the junction contained 4 bases not matched to a gene. CDR3: CASSLDLGQGDYGYTF. The CDR3 DNA is TGTGCCAGCAGCTTGGATCTGGGACAGGGGGACTATGGCTACACCTTC. Filled out from reference TRBV5-4 and TRBJ1-2, the complete variable domain reads ETGVTQSPTHLIKTRGQQVTLRCSSQSGHNTVSWYQQALGQGPQFIFQYYREEENGRGNFPPRFSGLQFPNYSSELNVNALELDDSALYLCASSLDLGQGDYGYTFGSGTRLTVV.

V is TRBV5-6 and J is TRBJ2-2; D gene ambiguous. This CDR3 spans 14 amino acids. The germline V gene encodes CDR1 SGHDT and CDR2 YYEEEE. Trimming left V 4 bases short and J 3 bases short, with 10 bases between. The CDR3 region is CASSLDTYTGELFF. The CDR3, as DNA: TGTGCCAGCAGCCTAGACACTTACACCGGGGAGCTGTTTTTT. Drawing the rest from reference TRBV5-6 and TRBJ2-2, the complete variable domain is DAGVTQSPTHLIKTRGQQVTLRCSPKSGHDTVSWYQQALGQGPQFIFQYYEEEERQRGNFPDRFSGHQFPNYSSELNVNALLLGDSALYLCASSLDTYTGELFFGEGSRLTVL.

The CDR3 loop reads CASSGTGEAYEQYF. In DNA form, the CDR3 reads TGCGCCAGCAGCGGTACAGGTGAAGCCTACGAGCAGTACTTC. This rearrangement joins TRBV5-1 to TRBJ2-7, with a tentative D call TRBD1 (5 bases). With 4 bases removed from V and 2 bases from J, the gap between germline ends came to 13 bases. The CDR3 is 14 amino acids. The germline V gene encodes CDR1 SGHRS and CDR2 YFSETQ.

This clone is a singleton in its sample. The chain employs TRBV5-1 and TRBJ1-3, with D tentatively TRBD1 (5 bases). The CDR3 extends over 15 amino acids. From germline, CDR1 is SGHRS and CDR2 YFSETQ. V lost 4 bases and J lost 0, with 11 bases in between. Written as DNA, the CDR3 is TGCGCCAGCAGCGGAACAGGTCTCTCTGGAAACACCATATATTTT. Residues: CASSGTGLSGNTIYF.

Of note for this clone: An end of the junction differs from the germline gene, which may be a read error. This chain links TRBV6-5 with TRBJ1-1; D is ambiguous. The CDR3 covers 14 residues. CDR1 MNHEY and CDR2 SVGAGI come from the germline V gene. Here the CDR3 DNA reads TGTGCCAGCAGCCTACCCGGGGAGAACACTGAAGTTTTCTTT. Encoded protein: CASSLPGENTEVFF.

V gene TRBV10-3 combines with J gene TRBJ2-2; D gene uncertain. Deletions cut 4 bases from V and 2 bases from J, with 8 bases between. This CDR3 spans 14 amino acids. Germline CDR1 reads ENHRY; CDR2 reads SYGVKD. This chain's CDR3 is CAISVGLNTGELFF. The CDR3 DNA is TGTGCCATCAGTGTCGGCCTAAACACCGGGGAGCTGTTTTTT.

J is TRBJ1-5 and V is TRBV18; D ambiguous. The germline V gene encodes CDR1 KGHSH and CDR2 LQKENI. The germline V and J ends were trimmed by 3 bases and 6 bases, with 6 bases remaining between them. This CDR3 has 12 amino acids. DNA for the CDR3: TGTGCCAGCTCACCCATTGCTCAGCCCCAGCATTTT. This translates into CASSPIAQPQHF.

This clone came up once. The CDR3 region has the DNA TGTGCCAGCAGTTACGGGACAGGGGGTGGCAATCAGCCCCAGCATTTT. Translated: CASSYGTGGGNQPQHF. This sequence joins TRBV6-5 and TRBJ1-5; 11 nucleotides match TRBD1. This CDR3 spans 16 amino acids. CDR1 is MNHEY, CDR2 SVGAGI, per germline. The junction had 2 bases not matched to a gene; V was cut back by 2 bases and J by 2 bases.

The CDR3 DNA sequence: TGTGCCAGCAGTGACTCGGGCCTAATTAACCAAGAGACCCAGTACTTC. Encoded protein: CASSDSGLINQETQYF. This rearrangement joins TRBV2 to TRBJ2-5, with D uncertain. V shed 3 bases and J shed 0 bases, with 14 bases lying between them. CDR3 length equals 16 residues. CDR1 and CDR2 (germline): SNHLY, FYNNEI.

This chain joins TRBV29-1 and TRBJ1-2, with unresolved D. CDR1 is SQVTM and CDR2 is ANQGSEA in the germline V gene. The CDR3 length is 14 residues. V was pared by 7 bases and J by 14 bases, with 29 bases between. CDR3 sequence reads: CSAAAGVGLPGTTF. The CDR3 nucleotides are TGCAGCGCGGCTGCTGGGGTAGGGCTACCTGGTACGACCTTC. The variable domain in full, completed from reference TRBV29-1 and TRBJ1-2, reads SAVISQKPSRDICQRGTSLTIQCQVDSQVTMMFWYRQQPGQSLTLIATANQGSEATYESGFVIDKFPISRPNLTFSTLTVSNMSPEDSSIYLCSAAAGVGLPGTTFGSGTRLTVV.

The chain is built from TRBV7-9 and TRBJ2-7, with D perhaps matching TRBD2 (6 bases). There are 14 residues in the CDR3. Germline V gene lookup returns CDR1 SEHNR and CDR2 FQNEAQ (reference sequence). V was pared by 1 base and J by 0 bases, with 7 bases between. In DNA, the CDR3 is TGTGCCAGCAGCTTAGTAGCGGACTCCTACGAGCAGTACTTC. Translating gives CASSLVADSYEQYF. Full variable domain (remainder filled in from reference TRBV7-9 and TRBJ2-7): DTGVSQNPRHKITKRGQNVTFRCDPISEHNRLYWYRQTLGQGPEFLTYFQNEAQLEKSRLLSDRFSAERPKGSFSTLEIQRTEQGDSAMYLCASSLVADSYEQYFGPGTRLTVT.

CDR3 nucleotide sequence: TGTGCCAGCAGCCTACTAGCGGGGGTAGGTCCAGATACGCAGTATTTT. This encodes CASSLLAGVGPDTQYF. This chain joins TRBV6-6 and TRBJ2-3; TRBD2 agrees at 11 bases. Looked up from germline, CDR1 is MNHNY and CDR2 is SVGAGI (reference sequence). The V gene end was trimmed by 6 bases and the J gene end by 4 bases; junction bases not matched to a gene: 9. There are 16 residues in the CDR3.

The rearrangement links TRBV7-6 to TRBJ1-6, with no clear D. Germline V gene lookup returns CDR1 SGHVS and CDR2 FNYEAQ. The germline V and J ends were trimmed by 3 bases and 8 bases, with 14 bases remaining between them. The CDR3 loop spans 15 amino acids. The CDR3 loop reads CASSFRQISDSPLHF. The CDR3 nucleotides read TGTGCCAGCAGCTTTCGTCAGATTTCGGATTCACCCCTCCACTTT. Looking up the rest from reference TRBV7-6 and TRBJ1-6 gives the full variable domain: GAGVSQSPRYKVTKRGQDVALRCDPISGHVSLYWYRQALGQGPEFLTYFNYEAQQDKSGLPNDRFSAERPEGSISTLTIQRTEQRDSAMYRCASSFRQISDSPLHFGNGTRLTVT.

This chain links TRBV10-3 with TRBJ2-2; tentative D call: TRBD1 (6 bases). Germline lookup yields CDR1 ENHRY and CDR2 SYGVKD. V was cut by 0 bases and J by 3 bases, with 26 bases left in between. The CDR3 sequence is 21 residues long. Written as DNA, the CDR3 is TGTGCCATCAGTGAGTCCCCACTGGCAGGGGCCTTCTTAACATACACCGGGGAGCTGTTTTTT. It translates to CAISESPLAGAFLTYTGELFF.

The chain has TRBV5-6 and TRBJ2-3; D gene ambiguous. This CDR3 is built from 16 residues. V was clipped by 5 bases and J by 3 bases, with 19 bases between them. The germline gives CDR1 SGHDT, CDR2 YYEEEE. The CDR3 protein is CASSSLQVGVTDTQYF. The CDR3 DNA reads TGTGCCAGCAGTTCCCTCCAGGTTGGGGTTACAGATACGCAGTATTTT. Full variable domain (remainder filled in from reference TRBV5-6 and TRBJ2-3): DAGVTQSPTHLIKTRGQQVTLRCSPKSGHDTVSWYQQALGQGPQFIFQYYEEEERQRGNFPDRFSGHQFPNYSSELNVNALLLGDSALYLCASSSLQVGVTDTQYFGPGTRLTVL.

The chain carries TRBV6-5 and TRBJ1-4, with TRBD1 matching 8 bases. The CDR3 covers 15 residues. Trimming at V came to 6 bases and at J to 6 bases, leaving 9 bases not matched to a gene. CDR1 and CDR2 from the germline V gene are MNHEY and SVGAGI. The CDR3 nucleotides are TGTGCCAGCAGCCCCGGACAGGGTCGGTATGAAAAACTGTTTTTT. It yields the protein CASSPGQGRYEKLFF.